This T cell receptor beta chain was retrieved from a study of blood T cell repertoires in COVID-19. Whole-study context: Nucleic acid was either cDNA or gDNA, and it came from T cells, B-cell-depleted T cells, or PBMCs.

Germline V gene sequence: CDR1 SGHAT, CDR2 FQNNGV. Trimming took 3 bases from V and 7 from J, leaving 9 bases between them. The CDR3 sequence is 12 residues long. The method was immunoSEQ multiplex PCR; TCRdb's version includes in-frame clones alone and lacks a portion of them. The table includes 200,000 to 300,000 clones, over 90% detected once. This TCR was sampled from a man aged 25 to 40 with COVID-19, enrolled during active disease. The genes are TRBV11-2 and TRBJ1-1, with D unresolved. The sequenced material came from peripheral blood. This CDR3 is CASSFGSGEAFF. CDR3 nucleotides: TGTGCCAGCAGCTTCGGGTCCGGTGAAGCTTTCTTT.